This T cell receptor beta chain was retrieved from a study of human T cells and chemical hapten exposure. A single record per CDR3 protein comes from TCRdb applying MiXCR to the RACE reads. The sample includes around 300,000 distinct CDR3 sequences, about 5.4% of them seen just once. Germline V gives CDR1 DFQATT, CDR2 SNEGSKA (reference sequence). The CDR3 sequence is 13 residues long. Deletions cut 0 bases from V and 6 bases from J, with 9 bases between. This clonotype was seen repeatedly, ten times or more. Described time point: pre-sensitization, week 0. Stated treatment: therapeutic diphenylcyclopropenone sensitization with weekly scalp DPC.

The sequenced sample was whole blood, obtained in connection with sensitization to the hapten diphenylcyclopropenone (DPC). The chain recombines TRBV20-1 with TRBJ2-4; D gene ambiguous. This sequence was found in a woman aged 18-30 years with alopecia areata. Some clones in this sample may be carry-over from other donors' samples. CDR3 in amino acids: CSAREGYGNIQYF. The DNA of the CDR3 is TGCAGTGCTAGAGAAGGGTACGGAAACATTCAGTACTTC.